These 10 T cell receptor beta chains were sequenced from one sample in a study of T cells in localized non-small cell lung cancer. The method was immunoSEQ multiplex PCR; TCRdb's version includes in-frame clones alone and lacks a portion of them. This sample carries 45,000 or so clones, 81% of them seen once, and the ten largest clones take 17%. The sequencing here drew on peripheral blood mononuclear cells, taken before any cancer treatment. The receptors derive from a man aged 40 to 70 with stage III lung adenocarcinoma.

This rearrangement joins TRBV30 to TRBJ2-7; D is unclear. The CDR3 is 14 amino acids. Trimming removed 4 bases at V and 0 bases at J, with 13 bases between. Germline V CDR1 and CDR2: GTSNPN, SVGIG (reference sequence). This CDR3 reads CAWNIGGSSYEQYF. The CDR3 region has the DNA TGTGCCTGGAACATCGGCGGAAGCTCCTACGAGCAGTACTTC.

The J gene is TRBJ2-2, the V gene TRBV10-1, with D hard to call. The CDR3 is 14 residues long. The V end lost 4 bases, the J end lost 4 bases, and 10 bases lay between the germline ends. Per germline, CDR1 WNHNN and CDR2 SYGVQD (reference sequence). The CDR3 sequence is CASSAGRITGELFF. CDR3 bases: TGCGCCAGCAGTGCCGGCAGGATCACCGGGGAGCTGTTTTTT.

The V and J genes are TRBV5-1 and TRBJ2-6; weak D call: TRBD2 (7 bases). The CDR3 extends over 18 amino acids. Trimming left V 4 bases short and J 0 bases short, with 17 bases between. Per the germline V gene, CDR1 is SGHRS and CDR2 is YFSETQ. The CDR3 DNA is TGCGCCAGCAGCCGTGTTGCGGGGGCCGCCTCTGGGGCCAACGTCCTGACTTTC. The encoded protein is CASSRVAGAASGANVLTF. Together with reference TRBV5-1 and TRBJ2-6, the CDR3 gives the full variable domain: KAGVTQTPRYLIKTRGQQVTLSCSPISGHRSVSWYQQTPGQGLQFLFEYFSETQRNKGNFPGRFSGRQFSNSRSEMNVSTLELGDSALYLCASSRVAGAASGANVLTFGAGSRLTVL.

This clone was detected a few times. The chain recombines TRBV6-1 with TRBJ2-2; TRBD1 might be the D (6 bases). Deletions cut 8 bases from V and 3 bases from J, with 13 bases between. The CDR3 has 14 residues. Germline values: CDR1 MNHNS, CDR2 SASEGT. In nucleotides, the CDR3 is TGTGCCAGCCCCAAGCGGACAGACACCGGGGAGCTGTTTTTT. This codes for CASPKRTDTGELFF.

The chain is built from TRBV7-2 and TRBJ2-1; the D is unclear. Germline values: CDR1 SGHTA, CDR2 FQGNSA. The CDR3 loop spans 13 amino acids. V was trimmed by 3 bases and J by 9 bases, leaving 12 bases between them. In nucleotides, the CDR3 is TGTGCCAGCAGCTTCCCAATAGTTAGTGAGCAGTTCTTC. It is translated as CASSFPIVSEQFF.

The sample holds one count of this clone. The chain combines TRBV10-3 with TRBJ2-4; TRBD1 might be the D (6 bases). CDR1 and CDR2 from the germline V gene are ENHRY and SYGVKD. The CDR3 runs 13 residues. Between the trimmed V and J ends, which lost 3 bases and 5 bases, there was a span of 8 bases. Here the CDR3 DNA reads TGTGCCATCAGTGACAGGACAGAAAACATTCAGTACTTC. It is translated as CAISDRTENIQYF.

The V gene is TRBV2, the J gene TRBJ1-6; D is ambiguous. The CDR3 runs 14 residues. The germline V gene encodes CDR1 SNHLY and CDR2 FYNNEI. The germline V and J ends were trimmed by 5 bases and 9 bases, with 14 bases remaining between them. The CDR3 coding sequence is TGTGCCAGCAGTCAGTGGGAACAGAGTTCACCCCTCCACTTT. Translated: CASSQWEQSSPLHF.

This chain connects TRBV5-1 to TRBJ2-7; maybe TRBD1 (6 bases). Deletions cut 1 base from V and 6 bases from J, with 17 bases between. The CDR3 is 15 amino acids. The germline V gene encodes CDR1 SGHRS and CDR2 YFSETQ. CDR3 DNA sequence: TGCGCCAGCAGCTTGCGCTCGGACAGTCACCGCGAGCAGTACTTC. Residues: CASSLRSDSHREQYF.

The gene calls are TRBV6-5 and TRBJ1-5, with 9 bases lining up with TRBD1. The CDR3 has 14 amino acids. V lost 4 bases, J lost 4 bases, and 2 bases stayed unmatched. The germline V gene has CDR1 MNHEY and CDR2 SVGAGI. The CDR3 region has the DNA TGTGCCAGCAGTTCAGGACAGGGGAATCAGCCCCAGCATTTT. Its protein product is CASSSGQGNQPQHF.

This clone was observed once. The CDR3 coding sequence is TGTGCCAGCAGCCAAGAGGGACAGGGAGGCAATGAGCAGTTCTTC. It specifies CASSQEGQGGNEQFF. The chain combines TRBV27 with TRBJ2-1; 9 nucleotides agree with TRBD1. From germline, CDR1 is MNHEY and CDR2 SMNVEV (reference sequence). After removal of 6 bases from V and 6 bases from J, the junction contained 9 bases not matched to a gene. The CDR3 has 15 amino acids.